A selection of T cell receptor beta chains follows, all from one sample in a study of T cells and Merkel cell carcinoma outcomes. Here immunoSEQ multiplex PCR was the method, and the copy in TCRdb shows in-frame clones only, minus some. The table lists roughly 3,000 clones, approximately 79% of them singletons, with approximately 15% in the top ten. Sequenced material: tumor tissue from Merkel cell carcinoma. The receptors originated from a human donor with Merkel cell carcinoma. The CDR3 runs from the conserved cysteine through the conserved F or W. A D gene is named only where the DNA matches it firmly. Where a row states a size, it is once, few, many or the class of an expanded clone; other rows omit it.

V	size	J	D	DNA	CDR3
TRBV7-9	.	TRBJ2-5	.	TGTGCCAGCAGTACCCCAGGGCGGGAGACCCAGTACTTC	CASSTPGRETQYF
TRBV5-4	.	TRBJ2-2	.	TGTGCCAGCAGCTTGGTAGGAGGGGGCGACACCGGGGAGCTGTTTTTT	CASSLVGGGDTGELFF
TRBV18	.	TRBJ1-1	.	TGTGCCAGCTCACCACTGGGGCCCTCGTTGAACACTGAAGCTTTCTTT	CASSPLGPSLNTEAFF
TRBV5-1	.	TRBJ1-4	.	TGCGCCAGCAGCTTGGGGGCCCGGGGGCCGAATGAAAAACTGTTTTTT	CASSLGARGPNEKLFF
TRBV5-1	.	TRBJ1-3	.	TGCGCCAGCAGCATAGACAGGAGCTCTGGAAACACCATATATTTT	CASSIDRSSGNTIYF
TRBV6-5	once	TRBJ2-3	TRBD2	TGTGCCAGCAGTTACGGTGCGGGGGGGCCCTCAGATACGCAGTATTTT	CASSYGAGGPSDTQYF
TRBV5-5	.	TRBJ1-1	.	TGTGCCAGCATCCCCGCCCCGGCACCCGGCTACACTGAAGCTTTCTTT	CASIPAPAPGYTEAFF
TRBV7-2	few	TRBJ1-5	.	TGTGCCAGCAGCTTAGTGGCAGGTAGCAATCAGCCCCAGCATTTT	CASSLVAGSNQPQHF
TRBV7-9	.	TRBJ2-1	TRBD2	TGTGCCAGCAGCCGCTCGGGGGGTTCCTACAATGAGCAGTTCTTC	CASSRSGGSYNEQFF
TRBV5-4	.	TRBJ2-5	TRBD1	TGTGCCAGCAGCCCAGCACAGGGGGCGGAGACCCAGTACTTC	CASSPAQGAETQYF
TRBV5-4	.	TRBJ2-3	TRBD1	TGTGCCAGCAGCAGACCCGACAGGGACCTTAGGGATACGCAGTATTTT	CASSRPDRDLRDTQYF
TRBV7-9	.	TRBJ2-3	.	TGTGCCAGCAGCTTGGGGGGGGGCCGCACAGATACGCAGTATTTT	CASSLGGGRTDTQYF
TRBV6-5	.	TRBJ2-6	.	TGTGCCAGCAGTTCGATAACGCGAGCAGGGGCCAACGTCCTGATTTTC	CASSSITRAGANVLIF
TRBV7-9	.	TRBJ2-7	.	TGTGCCAGCAGCCCCACAGGGACCGAGCAGTACTTC	CASSPTGTEQYF
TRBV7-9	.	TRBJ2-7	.	TGTGCCAGCAGCCGCTATACGGCAGGGCGATCGTACGAGCAGTACTTC	CASSRYTAGRSYEQYF
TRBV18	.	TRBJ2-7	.	TGTGCCAGCTCACCCTACGACACGGGGCCCGAGCAGTACTTC	CASSPYDTGPEQYF
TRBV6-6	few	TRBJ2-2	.	TGTGCCAGCAGTTACGGCAGGGGTAGGACCGGGGAGCTGTTTTTT	CASSYGRGRTGELFF
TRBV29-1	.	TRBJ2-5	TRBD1	TGCAGCGTTGAAGATCTCCCGACAGGGCGGTACTTC	CSVEDLPTGRYF
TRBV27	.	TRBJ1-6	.	TGTGCCACCAAGACAGTGGCGACAAATTCACCCCTCCACTTT	CATKTVATNSPLHF
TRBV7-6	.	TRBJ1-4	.	TGTGCCAGCAGCTTAGCAGGTCCAACTAATGAAAAACTGTTTTTT	CASSLAGPTNEKLFF
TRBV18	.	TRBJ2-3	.	TGTGCCAGCTCTTCTAGCACAGATACGCAGTATTTT	CASSSSTDTQYF
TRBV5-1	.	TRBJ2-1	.	TGCGCCAGCAGCTTCAACAGGGATGAGCAGTTCTTC	CASSFNRDEQFF
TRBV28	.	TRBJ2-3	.	TGTGCCAGCAGTTTGGGAGGGGGGCTAAGCACAGATACGCAGTATTTT	CASSLGGGLSTDTQYF
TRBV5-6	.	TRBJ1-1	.	TGTGCCAGCAGCTTCCGGGACACTGAAGCTTTCTTT	CASSFRDTEAFF
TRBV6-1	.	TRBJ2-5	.	TGTGCCAGCAGAGGTACCGGGACAGAGACCCAGTACTTC	CASRGTGTETQYF
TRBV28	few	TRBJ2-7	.	TGTGCCAGCAGTACCAGGGGTACAATCGAGCAGTACTTC	CASSTRGTIEQYF
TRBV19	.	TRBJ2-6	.	TGTGCCAGTGGTTTCCAGGCGATCTCTGGGGCCAACGTCCTGACTTTC	CASGFQAISGANVLTF
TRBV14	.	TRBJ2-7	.	TGTGCCAGCAGCCAGGTAATCAACTACGAGCAGTACTTC	CASSQVINYEQYF
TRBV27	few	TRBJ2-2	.	TGTGCCAGCAGCCTCCAGCCTCAGAACACCGGGGAGCTGTTTTTT	CASSLQPQNTGELFF
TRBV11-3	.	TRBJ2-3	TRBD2	TGTGCCAGCAGCTCCAGACTAGCGGGCACAGATACGCAGTATTTT	CASSSRLAGTDTQYF
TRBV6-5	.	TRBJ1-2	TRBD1	TGTGCCAGCAGTGACGGACAGGCCAACTATGGCTACACCTTC	CASSDGQANYGYTF
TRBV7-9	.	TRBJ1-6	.	TGTGCCAGCAGCTTGGATACGGGCTTCTATAATTCACCCCTCCACTTT	CASSLDTGFYNSPLHF
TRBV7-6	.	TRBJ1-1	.	TGTGCCAGCAGCTTGGGGGAGTTGAACACTGAAGCTTTCTTT	CASSLGELNTEAFF
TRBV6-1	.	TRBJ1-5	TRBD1	TGTGCCAGCCGGACAGGGAATAGGCCCCAGCATTTT	CASRTGNRPQHF
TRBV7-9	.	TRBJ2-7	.	TGTGCCAGCAGTCAGACAGGAGGGCTGGGGGGGGAGCAGTACTTC	CASSQTGGLGGEQYF
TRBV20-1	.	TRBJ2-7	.	TGCAGTGCTACTGGGGTCTACGAGCAGTACTTC	CSATGVYEQYF
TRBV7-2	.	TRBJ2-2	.	TGTGCCAGCAGCCCGGGTGACACAAGACTCACCGGGGAGCTGTTTTTT	CASSPGDTRLTGELFF
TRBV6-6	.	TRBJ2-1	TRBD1	TGTGCCAGCAGAAGAACAGGGGGCGCGGATTGGAATGAGCAGTTCTTC	CASRRTGGADWNEQFF
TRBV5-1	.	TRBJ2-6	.	TGCGCCAGCAGCGGTGACACTGGGGCCAACGTCCTGACTTTC	CASSGDTGANVLTF
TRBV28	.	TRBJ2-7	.	TGTGCCAGCAGTGGCCATATCCCATCCTACGAGCAGTACTTC	CASSGHIPSYEQYF
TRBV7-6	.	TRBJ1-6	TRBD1	TGTGCCAGCAGCTTACGGACAGGGGTAAATTCACCCCTCCACTTT	CASSLRTGVNSPLHF
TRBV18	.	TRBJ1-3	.	TGTGCCAGCTCACACCCGGGGGCAGGAAACACCATATATTTT	CASSHPGAGNTIYF
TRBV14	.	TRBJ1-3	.	TGTGTCAGCAGCCAACGAACCTTTGGACAGCCCTCTGGAAACACCATATATTTT	CVSSQRTFGQPSGNTIYF
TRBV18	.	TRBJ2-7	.	TGTGCCAGCTCAATACAGTACTACGAGCAGTACTTC	CASSIQYYEQYF
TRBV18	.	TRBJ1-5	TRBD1	TGTGCCAGCTCACGACAGGGGGCCGACCAGCCCCAGCATTTT	CASSRQGADQPQHF
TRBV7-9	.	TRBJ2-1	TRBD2	TGTGCCAGCAGCCCCGAACTAGCGGGGTGGCATGAGCAGTTCTTC	CASSPELAGWHEQFF
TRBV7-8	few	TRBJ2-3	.	TGTGCCAGCAGTCGGGTTAGCACAGATACGCAGTATTTT	CASSRVSTDTQYF
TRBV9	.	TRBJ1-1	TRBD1	TGTGCCAGCGCACGGACAGGGTCCACTGAAGCTTTCTTT	CASARTGSTEAFF
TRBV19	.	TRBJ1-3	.	TGTGCCAGTAGAATCCCCGGTAGAGGAAACACCATATATTTT	CASRIPGRGNTIYF
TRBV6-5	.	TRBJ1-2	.	TGTGCCAGCAGTTACGGGGGTCTCTATGGCTACACCTTC	CASSYGGLYGYTF
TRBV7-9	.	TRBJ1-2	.	TGTGCCAGCAGCTTATGGAACTATGGCTACACCTTC	CASSLWNYGYTF
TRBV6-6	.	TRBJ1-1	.	TGTGCCAGCAGCCCACCGGGGGGGAGAAGGTGGACTGAAGCTTTCTTT	CASSPPGGRRWTEAFF
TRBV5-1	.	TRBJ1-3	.	TGCGCCAGCAGCTTGGCCCCGGGCGGTTCGGGGGACACCATATATTTT	CASSLAPGGSGDTIYF
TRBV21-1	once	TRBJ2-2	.	TGTGCCAGCAGCAAAAAGGGGGCTAGCTGTTGGTGTGCGAACACCGGGGAGCTGTTTTTT	CASSKKGASCWCANTGELFF
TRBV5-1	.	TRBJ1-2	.	TGCGCCAGCAGCTCGGCAGGGAGTACGAACTATGGCTACACCTTC	CASSSAGSTNYGYTF
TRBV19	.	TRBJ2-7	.	TGTGCCAGTAGTATAGATCCCCGGACTCCCGAGCAGTACTTC	CASSIDPRTPEQYF
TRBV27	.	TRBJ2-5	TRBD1	TGTGCCAGCAGGCCGGGACAGACGGCGGGAGAGACCCAGTACTTC	CASRPGQTAGETQYF
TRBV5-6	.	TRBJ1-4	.	TGTGCCAGCAGCCCGCGGGGGAGGGGCGGCGAAAAACTGTTTTTT	CASSPRGRGGEKLFF
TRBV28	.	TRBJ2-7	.	TGTGCCAGCAGTTCCCCAGGCTACGAGCAGTACTTC	CASSSPGYEQYF